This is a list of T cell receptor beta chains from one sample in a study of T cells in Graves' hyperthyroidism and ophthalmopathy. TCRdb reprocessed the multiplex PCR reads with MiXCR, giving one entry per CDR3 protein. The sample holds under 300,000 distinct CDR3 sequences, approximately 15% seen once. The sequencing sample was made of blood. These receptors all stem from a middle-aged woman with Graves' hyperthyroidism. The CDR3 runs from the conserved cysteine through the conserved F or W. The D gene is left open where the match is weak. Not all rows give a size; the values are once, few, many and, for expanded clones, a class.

cdr3_nt: TGTGCCAGCAGCTTGGGGTCAGGGGCTACACCCCAGCATTTT; cdr3_aa: CASSLGSGATPQHF; d_call: .; j_call: TRBJ1-5; clone_size: .; v_call: TRBV5-6
cdr3_nt: TGTGCCAGCAGCCCTCGGACAAGTGCCGCAGATACGCAGTATTTT; cdr3_aa: CASSPRTSAADTQYF; d_call: .; j_call: TRBJ2-3; clone_size: many; v_call: TRBV6-1
cdr3_nt: TGTGCCAGCAGTTACTACCCGGTCAATGAGCAGTTCTTC; cdr3_aa: CASSYYPVNEQFF; d_call: .; j_call: TRBJ2-1; clone_size: many; v_call: TRBV6-5
cdr3_nt: TGCGCCAGCAGCCAAGATGCCTGGAAGGGTGGTGAGCAGTACTTC; cdr3_aa: CASSQDAWKGGEQYF; d_call: .; j_call: TRBJ2-7; clone_size: few; v_call: TRBV4-1
cdr3_nt: TGTGCCAGCCGCCGTGGGATAGGCTACACCTTC; cdr3_aa: CASRRGIGYTF; d_call: .; j_call: TRBJ1-2; clone_size: many; v_call: TRBV6-2/TRBV6-3
cdr3_nt: TGTGCCAGCAGCCTTGGTTTCATAACGCGGGGCATCTACGAGCAGTACTTC; cdr3_aa: CASSLGFITRGIYEQYF; d_call: .; j_call: TRBJ2-7; clone_size: .; v_call: TRBV7-9
cdr3_nt: TGTGCCAGTACCGGACAGCTTAACACTGAAGCTTTCTTT; cdr3_aa: CASTGQLNTEAFF; d_call: .; j_call: TRBJ1-1; clone_size: .; v_call: TRBV19
cdr3_nt: TGTGCCAGCTCACCACCCAGTCGGCAGGTGATGGAGACCCAGTACTTC; cdr3_aa: CASSPPSRQVMETQYF; d_call: .; j_call: TRBJ2-5; clone_size: few; v_call: TRBV18
cdr3_nt: TGTGCCAGCAGTGAATACACCCAGGGTCGGGACACTGAAGCTTTCTTT; cdr3_aa: CASSEYTQGRDTEAFF; d_call: .; j_call: TRBJ1-1; clone_size: many; v_call: TRBV25-1
cdr3_nt: TGTGCCACTACGAAGAACACTGAAGCTTTCTTT; cdr3_aa: CATTKNTEAFF; d_call: .; j_call: TRBJ1-1; clone_size: few; v_call: TRBV7-2
cdr3_nt: TGTGCCACCAGCAGAGTGGACGGGGCGCAGTATTTT; cdr3_aa: CATSRVDGAQYF; d_call: .; j_call: TRBJ2-3; clone_size: many; v_call: TRBV15
cdr3_nt: TGCGCCAGCAGCTTAACCCCGTCTGAGCAGTTCTTC; cdr3_aa: CASSLTPSEQFF; d_call: .; j_call: TRBJ2-1; clone_size: many; v_call: TRBV5-1
cdr3_nt: TGTGCCAGCAGCTCGACAGGGGCGTCCCAAGAGACCCAGTACTTC; cdr3_aa: CASSSTGASQETQYF; d_call: TRBD1; j_call: TRBJ2-5; clone_size: .; v_call: TRBV11-2
cdr3_nt: TGTGCCAGCAGCCAGACTAGCTGGGAGTCGAATGGGCAGTTCTTC; cdr3_aa: CASSQTSWESNGQFF; d_call: TRBD2; j_call: TRBJ2-1; clone_size: few; v_call: TRBV7-9
cdr3_nt: TGCGCCAGCAGCCAGACCGTGGGTTACTACGAGCAGTACTTC; cdr3_aa: CASSQTVGYYEQYF; d_call: .; j_call: TRBJ2-7; clone_size: few; v_call: TRBV4-1
cdr3_nt: TGCAGCGTTGAGAGCCCCGTGGGGAGCGAGAGGTACCAAGAGACCCAGTACTTC; cdr3_aa: CSVESPVGSERYQETQYF; d_call: .; j_call: TRBJ2-5; clone_size: few; v_call: TRBV29-1
cdr3_nt: TGTGCCAGCAGTAGCAATTATGAGCAGTTCTTC; cdr3_aa: CASSSNYEQFF; d_call: .; j_call: TRBJ2-1; clone_size: many; v_call: TRBV6-1